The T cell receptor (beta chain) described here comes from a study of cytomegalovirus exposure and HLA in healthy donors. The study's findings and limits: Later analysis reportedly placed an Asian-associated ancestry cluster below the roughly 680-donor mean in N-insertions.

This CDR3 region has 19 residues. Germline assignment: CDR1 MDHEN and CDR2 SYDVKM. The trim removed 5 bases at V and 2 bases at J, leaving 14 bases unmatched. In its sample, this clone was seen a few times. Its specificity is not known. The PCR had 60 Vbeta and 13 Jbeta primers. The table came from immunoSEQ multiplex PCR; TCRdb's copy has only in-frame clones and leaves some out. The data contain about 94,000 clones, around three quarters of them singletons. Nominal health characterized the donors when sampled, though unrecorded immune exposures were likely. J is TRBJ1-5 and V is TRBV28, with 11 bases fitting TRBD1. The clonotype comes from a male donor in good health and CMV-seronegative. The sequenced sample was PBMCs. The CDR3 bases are TGTGCCAGCAGTAGTAACCGGGACAGGGGGACCGGGGGCAATCAGCCCCAGCATTTT. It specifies CASSSNRDRGTGGNQPQHF. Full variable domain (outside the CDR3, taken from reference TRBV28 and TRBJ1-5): DVKVTQSSRYLVKRTGEKVFLECVQDMDHENMFWYRQDPGLGLRLIYFSYDVKMKEKGDIPEGYSVSREKKERFSLILESASTNQTSMYLCASSSNRDRGTGGNQPQHFGDGTRLSIL.